The present entry profiles one T cell receptor (beta chain) with its context. The CDR3 is 14 amino acids. The J segment lost 5 bases and the V segment lost 7 bases, leaving 9 bases of the junction unmatched. CDR1 is SGHTA and CDR2 is FQGNSA in the germline V gene. The record originates from a study of shared clonotypes between healthy human individuals. The repertoire was sequenced with immunoSEQ multiplex PCR; TCRdb's copy has only in-frame clones and lacks some. The data show 1.6 million or so clones, approximately 98.5% seen once. The sample comprised naive CD4+ T cells sorted from blood. Subset in this sample: CD45RA+ positively selected. The rearrangement links TRBV7-2 to TRBJ1-1; 8 bases map to TRBD1. This TCR derives from a young man in good health. CDR3 sequence reads: CASTRTGLKTEAFF. CDR3 bases: TGTGCCAGCACCCGGACAGGGTTAAAAACTGAAGCTTTCTTT.